This passage covers 19 T cell receptor beta chains from one sample sequenced in a study of T cells in Graves' hyperthyroidism and ophthalmopathy. Template material for amplifying TCR beta CDR3 regions consisted of RNA transcripts. Carried out on the TCR CDR3, a first-round RT-PCR used the HTBI primer set. Each CDR3 protein gets one entry after TCRdb re-called the multiplex PCR reads with MiXCR. Seen here are over 650,000 distinct CDR3 sequences, approximately 42% observed once, and the top ten hold under 8.5%. The sequenced sample consisted of peripheral blood or thyroid tissue (not recorded which). The receptors stem from an adult man with Graves' disease, either hyperthyroidism or ophthalmopathy (not recorded which).

This clonotype came up a few times. This chain joins TRBV9 and TRBJ1-1; perhaps TRBD1 as D (5 bases). Trimming cost V 4 bases and J 11 bases, with 24 bases left between them. The CDR3 runs 15 residues. In germline, CDR1 is SGDLS, CDR2 YYNGEE. The chain's CDR3 is CASSQDPTPGVWAFF. Here the CDR3 DNA reads TGTGCCAGCAGCCAAGATCCTACTCCGGGGGTTTGGGCTTTCTTT. The whole variable domain, remainder taken from reference TRBV9 and TRBJ1-1, is DSGVTQTPKHLITATGQRVTLRCSPRSGDLSVYWYQQSLDQGLQFLIQYYNGEERAKGNILERFSAQQFPDLHSELNLSSLELGDSALYFCASSQDPTPGVWAFFGQGTRLTVV.

This chain links TRBV2 with TRBJ2-5; TRBD2 might be the D (6 bases). V gave up 11 bases and J gave up 5 bases, with 18 bases separating them. CDR3 size: 13 residues. Germline CDR1 reads SNHLY; CDR2 reads FYNNEI. CDR3 in DNA: TGTGCCGGTACTACTAGCTCTAAGGAGACCCAGTACTTC. Protein: CAGTTSSKETQYF. Full variable domain (remainder filled in from reference TRBV2 and TRBJ2-5): EPEVTQTPSHQVTQMGQEVILRCVPISNHLYFYWYRQILGQKVEFLVSFYNNEISEKSEIFDDQFSVERPDGSNFTLKIRSTKLEDSAMYFCAGTTSSKETQYFGPGTRLLVL.

This clonotype came up many times. CDR3 sequence: CATSRTTLPEGGELFF. The CDR3 nucleotides are TGTGCCACCAGCAGAACGACACTCCCTGAAGGAGGGGAGCTGTTTTTT. The chain combines TRBV15 with TRBJ2-2; D not resolved. V dropped 2 bases and J dropped 8 bases, with 18 bases sitting between them. Per the germline V gene, CDR1 is LNHNV and CDR2 is YYDKDF (reference sequence). This CDR3 region has 16 residues.

In this sample, this clonotype turned up a few times. V and J are TRBV15 and TRBJ1-3, with 7 positions matching TRBD1. Germline V gives CDR1 LNHNV, CDR2 YYDKDF (reference sequence). The CDR3 sequence is 15 residues long. The V segment lost 3 bases and the J segment 4 bases; nucleotides outside the gene matches: 6. The CDR3 here is CATSSSGTDGNTIYF. CDR3 in DNA: TGTGCCACCAGCAGCTCCGGGACAGACGGAAACACCATATATTTT. The variable domain in full, completed from reference TRBV15 and TRBJ1-3, reads DAMVIQNPRYQVTQFGKPVTLSCSQTLNHNVMYWYQQKSSQAPKLLFHYYDKDFNNEADTPDNFQSRRPNTSFCFLDIRSPGLGDTAMYLCATSSSGTDGNTIYFGEGSWLTVV.

This clonotype was seen repeatedly, ten times or more. The chain carries TRBV12-3 or TRBV12-4 and TRBJ1-5, with TRBD1 matching over 7 bases. This CDR3 comprises 14 residues. V was clipped by 6 bases and J by 4 bases; unmatched bases: 6. The CDR3 DNA is TGTGCCAGCAGCCAAGACAGGGCGAATCAGCCCCAGCATTTT. The encoded protein is CASSQDRANQPQHF.

In the case of this clonotype: A junction end diverges from the germline sequence, so it may reflect a read error. V and J are TRBV7-9 and TRBJ1-1; 7 bases map to TRBD1. CDR1 is SEHNR, CDR2 FQNEAQ, per germline (reference sequence). This CDR3 region has 16 residues. As DNA, the CDR3 is TGTGCCAGCAGTTTAGGCACAGGGGATATCGGGACTGAAGCTTTCTTT. The encoded protein is CASSLGTGDIGTEAFF.

The chain uses TRBV20-1 and TRBJ2-5; possible D gene TRBD1, 5 bases. Germline V gene data show CDR1 as DFQATT and CDR2 as SNEGSKA (reference sequence). This CDR3 comprises 13 residues. Deletions cut 5 bases from V and 2 bases from J, with 12 bases between. Here the CDR3 DNA reads TGCAGTGCTCCAGACAGACGACAAGAGACCCAGTACTTC. It encodes CSAPDRRQETQYF.

Ten or more counts support this clonotype. This chain connects TRBV20-1 to TRBJ1-6; TRBD1 matches at 8 bases. Unmatched junction bases numbered 8, after V lost 3 bases and J lost 7 bases. The CDR3 totals 15 residues. Germline V gene data show CDR1 as DFQATT and CDR2 as SNEGSKA (reference sequence). CDR3 bases: TGCAGTGCTAGCGATCGGACAGGGTACAATTCACCCCTCCACTTT. This gives the protein CSASDRTGYNSPLHF.

The rearrangement joins TRBV16 to TRBJ1-1, with TRBD1 as a possible D gene (6 bases). The CDR3 runs 16 residues. V was trimmed by 3 bases and J by 4 bases, leaving 18 bases between them. The germline CDR1 and CDR2 sequences are KGHSY and FQNENV. CDR3 DNA: TGTGCCAGCAGCCACGAGATTGGGACACGGGCCACTGAAGCTTTCTTT. The encoded protein is CASSHEIGTRATEAFF.

This clonotype occurred many times. The chain uses TRBV7-9 and TRBJ1-3; D call uncertain. With 3 bases removed from V and 2 bases from J, the gap between germline ends came to 5 bases. The CDR3 has 13 residues. Germline V lookup: CDR1 SEHNR, CDR2 FQNEAQ (reference sequence). The CDR3 DNA follows: TGTGCCAGCAGCTTGACAACTGGAAACACCATATATTTT. Its protein product is CASSLTTGNTIYF.

As to this clonotype: In this CDR3 the conserved last residue, phenylalanine or tryptophan, is missing, so a read error is likely. The rearrangement uses TRBV10-3 and TRBJ1-2; no firm D call. V lost 6 bases and J lost 8, with 19 bases in between. Germline CDR1 ENHRY, CDR2 SYGVKD. The CDR3 sequence is 14 residues long. This CDR3 reads CAISGAQEAGGYTC. The CDR3 nucleotides read TGTGCCATCAGCGGAGCCCAGGAGGCGGGGGGCTACACCTGC.

This clonotype has a single count. The rearrangement links TRBV20-1 to TRBJ1-6; D might be TRBD1 (5 bases). Per germline, CDR1 DFQATT and CDR2 SNEGSKA (reference sequence). The CDR3 extends over 16 amino acids. Deletions cut 6 bases from V and 7 bases from J, with 22 bases between. This CDR3 is CSAPLRQGLYNSPLHF. DNA of the CDR3: TGCAGTGCCCCTCTCCGGCAGGGCCTTTACAATTCACCCCTCCACTTT.

This clonotype came up a few times. The chain links TRBV9 to TRBJ1-1, with D unclear. Trimming stripped 8 bases from V and 0 bases from J, with 20 bases between. The CDR3 loop spans 16 amino acids. Germline V lookup: CDR1 SGDLS, CDR2 YYNGEE. In nucleotides, the CDR3 is TGTGCCAGTAGTATAGGAGGGAGACCCATGAACACTGAAGCTTTCTTT. Translated: CASSIGGRPMNTEAFF.

This clonotype came up many times. The chain uses TRBV29-1 and TRBJ1-4, with 10 bases fitting TRBD1. The CDR3 contains 14 residues. Unmatched junction bases numbered 5, after V lost 4 bases and J lost 6 bases. Germline values: CDR1 SQVTM, CDR2 ANQGSEA. CDR3 DNA sequence: TGCAGCGTTGGCCCGACAGGGGGCTATGAAAAACTGTTTTTT. Translated: CSVGPTGGYEKLFF.

V gene TRBV25-1 combines with J gene TRBJ1-2, with a tentative D call TRBD1 (5 bases). This CDR3 comprises 13 residues. Looked up from germline, CDR1 is MGHDK and CDR2 is SYGVNS. V lost 8 bases to trimming and J lost 3 bases, with 13 bases between them. The CDR3 loop is CASVAGSDYGYTF. The CDR3 DNA reads TGTGCCAGCGTTGCAGGGTCGGACTATGGCTACACCTTC.

The rearrangement uses TRBV9 and TRBJ1-3; D possibly corresponds to TRBD1 (6 bases). This CDR3 spans 14 amino acids. Deletions cut 0 bases from V and 8 bases from J, with 12 bases between. CDR1 and CDR2 from the germline V gene are SGDLS and YYNGEE. The CDR3 reads CASSVDSGADTIYF. CDR3 DNA: TGTGCCAGCAGCGTAGATTCGGGGGCAGACACCATATATTTT.

This clonotype came up many times. The genes are TRBV7-2 and TRBJ1-3; D unclear. Germline V lookup: CDR1 SGHTA, CDR2 FQGNSA. Trimming left V 2 bases short and J 2 bases short, with 10 bases between. CDR3 size: 15 residues. The DNA of the CDR3 is TGTGCCAGCAGCTTAAGTGGTGGAACTGGAAACACCATATATTTT. Translated: CASSLSGGTGNTIYF.

This chain connects TRBV7-2 to TRBJ1-2; D is unclear. There are 15 residues in the CDR3. With 3 bases removed from V and 4 bases from J, the gap between germline ends came to 15 bases. Germline V gene data show CDR1 as SGHTA and CDR2 as FQGNSA. In DNA form, the CDR3 reads TGTGCCAGCAGCTTGGAGGTGGGGAATACCTATGGCTACACCTTC. Translating gives CASSLEVGNTYGYTF.

The chain employs TRBV7-9 and TRBJ2-7; D may match TRBD1 or TRBD2 (5 bases each). The germline V gene has CDR1 SEHNR and CDR2 FQNEAQ (reference sequence). V was pared by 1 base and J by 6 bases, with 16 bases between. This CDR3 contains 15 residues. As DNA, the CDR3 is TGTGCCAGCAGCTTAGGCGGTACACGGGGCCTCGAGCAGTACTTC. Its protein is CASSLGGTRGLEQYF.